What follows are 8 T cell receptor beta chains derived from one specimen sequenced in a study of blood T cell repertoires in COVID-19. Produced via immunoSEQ multiplex PCR; TCRdb's table is partial and in-frame only. The sample consists of roughly 20,000 clones, 70% to 90% of them appearing once. The sequenced material came from peripheral blood. Receptors were obtained from a human donor with active COVID-19. The donor label of this sample is uncertain.

The chain uses TRBV9 and TRBJ2-1; 10 bases agree with TRBD2. The V gene's germline CDR1 is SGDLS and CDR2 YYNGEE. The V and J ends lost 3 bases and 7 bases, in that order; junction bases with no gene match: 7. The CDR3 extends over 15 amino acids. This CDR3 reads CASSDLAGAGNEQFF. The DNA of the CDR3 is TGTGCCAGCAGCGACCTAGCGGGAGCTGGTAATGAGCAGTTCTTC.

The chain uses TRBV5-1 and TRBJ2-3, with D unresolved. The germline CDR1 and CDR2 sequences are SGHRS and YFSETQ. The CDR3 is 11 amino acids. V lost 4 bases, J lost 3 bases, and 3 bases lay in between. CDR3 sequence: CASSQTDTQYF. The DNA of the CDR3 is TGCGCCAGCAGCCAAACAGATACGCAGTATTTT.

The chain combines TRBV3-1 (or the pseudogene TRBV3-2) with TRBJ1-2, with TRBD1 matching 7 bases. The V gene end was trimmed by 2 bases and the J gene end by 7 bases; junction bases not matched to a gene: 7. This CDR3 is built from 14 residues. CDR1 LGHDT and CDR2 YNNKEL come from the germline V gene (reference sequence). CDR3 in amino acids: CASSQKTGVAGYTF. The CDR3 DNA reads as TGTGCCAGCAGCCAAAAAACAGGGGTGGCTGGCTACACCTTC.

The chain carries TRBV3-1 (or the pseudogene TRBV3-2) and TRBJ2-1; 7 bases match TRBD1. The CDR3 consists of 15 residues. V was pared by 6 bases and J by 7 bases, with 12 bases of the junction left unmatched. CDR1 is LGHDT and CDR2 is YNNKEL in the germline V gene (reference sequence). The CDR3 region is CASRATGYLQNEQFF. The CDR3 DNA is TGTGCCAGCAGGGCGACAGGGTACCTCCAAAATGAGCAGTTCTTC.

The chain carries TRBV7-2 and TRBJ1-4; 7 bases map to TRBD1. There are 17 residues in the CDR3. Germline CDR1 and CDR2: SGHTA and FQGNSA. V was clipped by 3 bases and J by 0 bases; unmatched bases: 7. CDR3 sequence: CASSLATGLATNEKLFF. In nucleotides, the CDR3 is TGTGCCAGCAGCTTGGCGACAGGGTTGGCAACTAATGAAAAACTGTTTTTT.

The chain combines TRBV28 with TRBJ2-5; TRBD1 is a possible D gene (5 bases). CDR3 size: 14 residues. V was trimmed by 3 bases and J by 7 bases, leaving 15 bases between them. Germline V lookup: CDR1 MDHEN, CDR2 SYDVKM. This CDR3 reads CASSFSRDGRTQYF. DNA for the CDR3: TGTGCCAGCAGTTTTAGCAGGGATGGAAGGACCCAGTACTTC.

The chain carries TRBV27 and TRBJ2-3; 9 bases map to TRBD1. V was pared by 2 bases and J by 4 bases, with 4 bases of the junction left unmatched. This CDR3 spans 15 amino acids. Germline V gene sequence: CDR1 MNHEY, CDR2 SMNVEV (reference sequence). This CDR3 reads CASSLGQGSADTQYF. In DNA form, the CDR3 reads TGTGCCAGCAGTTTAGGACAGGGGTCGGCAGATACGCAGTATTTT.

V usage is TRBV10-3 and J usage is TRBJ1-1; tentative D call: TRBD1 (6 bases). The CDR3 is made up of 12 amino acids. V lost 8 bases to trimming and J lost 2 bases, with 9 bases between them. From germline, CDR1 is ENHRY and CDR2 SYGVKD. This CDR3 reads CAIGQPNTEAFF. CDR3 nucleotide sequence: TGTGCCATCGGACAGCCAAACACTGAAGCTTTCTTT.